This T cell receptor (beta chain) appears in the sequencing data of a study of cytomegalovirus exposure and HLA in healthy donors. In the study overall: Earlier, 95 million to 130 million unique TCR beta sequences were recovered from some 200 million T cells by an analysis. Researchers found that roughly 81% of 350 to 500 genotyped donors fell within the Caucasian-associated ancestry cluster.

General study results and limits: Most TCR sequences showed up rarely, but some public TCRs showed up in many donors.

CDR1 and CDR2 from the germline V gene are KGHSH and LQKENI. With 4 bases removed from V and 0 bases from J, the gap between germline ends came to 9 bases. The CDR3 is 15 residues long. Comments on this clone: What it binds is unknown.

The PCR contained 60 Vbeta and 13 Jbeta primers. Only in-frame clones appear in the TCRdb table, and some are missing; sequencing was by immunoSEQ multiplex PCR. The sample records 65,000 to 90,000 clones, 79% being singletons. The sequencing sample was made of PBMCs. This receptor was taken from a man under 40 in good health and CMV-seronegative. The chain recombines TRBV18 with TRBJ1-4; D unclear. The DNA for the CDR3 is TGTGCCAGCTCACTCACGGGTGCAACTAATGAAAAACTGTTTTTT. It translates to CASSLTGATNEKLFF.